These 17 T cell receptor beta chains were sequenced from one sample in a study of cytomegalovirus exposure and HLA in healthy donors (dated by TCRdb to the late 2010s). Library generation was performed with the immunoSEQ multiplex PCR assay. A mixture of 60 forward primers for TCR Vbeta segments and 13 reverse primers for TCR Jbeta segments was used in the multiplex PCR. TCRdb limited this immuneACCESS table to in-frame rearrangements with V and J called. A share of clones is missing; checked studies link under half to unresolved V genes, and the rest is unexplained. In all, the sample holds around 150,000 clones, and around 77% of those were seen once. The ten largest clones capture about 1.3% of the sample. The specimen was PBMCs. These receptors all stem from a woman aged 25-40 years in good health and CMV-seronegative.

This chain connects TRBV18 to TRBJ2-5, with a weak D call TRBD2 (5 bases). Germline V gives CDR1 KGHSH, CDR2 LQKENI. CDR3 length equals 15 residues. V was clipped by 1 base and J by 5 bases, with 14 bases between them. The CDR3 DNA sequence: TGTGCCAGCTCACCACTAGGTATGGACTCGGAGACCCAGTACTTC. This sequence encodes CASSPLGMDSETQYF.

This sequence joins TRBV7-6 and TRBJ2-7; the D gene is possibly TRBD1 (6 bases). This CDR3 is built from 14 residues. Germline CDR1 is SGHVS and CDR2 is FNYEAQ. The V end lost 5 bases, the J end lost 3 bases, and 14 bases lay between the germline ends. This chain's CDR3 is CASSPGQPSYEQYF. Written as DNA, the CDR3 is TGTGCCAGCAGCCCTGGACAGCCGAGCTACGAGCAGTACTTC. The variable domain in full, with the rest retrieved from reference TRBV7-6 and TRBJ2-7, is GAGVSQSPRYKVTKRGQDVALRCDPISGHVSLYWYRQALGQGPEFLTYFNYEAQQDKSGLPNDRFSAERPEGSISTLTIQRTEQRDSAMYRCASSPGQPSYEQYFGPGTRLTVT.

This chain joins TRBV11-2 and TRBJ2-3; TRBD2 might be the D (6 bases). Trimming left V 7 bases short and J 0 bases short, with 14 bases between. CDR3 length: 15 residues. The germline CDR1 and CDR2 sequences are SGHAT and FQNNGV. The chain's CDR3 is CASNLGGTSTDTQYF. CDR3 nucleotides: TGTGCCAGCAACCTTGGAGGGACTAGCACAGATACGCAGTATTTT. Variable domain in full (rest from reference TRBV11-2 and TRBJ2-3): EAGVAQSPRYKIIEKRQSVAFWCNPISGHATLYWYQQILGQGPKLLIQFQNNGVVDDSQLPKDRFSAERLKGVDSTLKIQPAKLEDSAVYLCASNLGGTSTDTQYFGPGTRLTVL.

For this clone: This CDR3 is also generated by other DNA sequences in the sample. V gene TRBV30 combines with J gene TRBJ1-5, with 9 bases matching TRBD1. The germline V gene has CDR1 GTSNPN and CDR2 SVGIG (reference sequence). This CDR3 has 13 amino acids. With 3 bases clipped from V and 4 bases from J, the junction kept 1 base outside the gene matches. CDR3: CAWSGQGNQPQHF. Written as DNA, the CDR3 is TGTGCCTGGAGCGGACAGGGGAATCAGCCCCAGCATTTT.

This clone has only a few counts. The V and J genes are TRBV7-2 and TRBJ1-2, with a tentative D call TRBD1 (5 bases). This CDR3 contains 11 residues. Germline-derived CDR1 and CDR2 are SGHTA and FQGNSA. CDR3: CAKQGLYGYTF. The CDR3 region has the DNA TGTGCGAAGCAGGGACTCTATGGCTACACCTTC.

This clone was detected a few times. V usage is TRBV2 and J usage is TRBJ1-1; D possibly corresponds to TRBD1 (6 bases). Trimming stripped 1 base from V and 4 bases from J, with 10 bases between. Germline CDR1 SNHLY, CDR2 FYNNEI. There are 14 residues in the CDR3. The CDR3 coding sequence is TGTGCCAGCAGTGAAGAACAGGGTGGCACTGAAGCTTTCTTT. It encodes CASSEEQGGTEAFF.

This clone was seen just once. The chain recombines TRBV30 with TRBJ1-4; TRBD1 aligns across 11 bases. The CDR3 extends over 13 amino acids. Germline trimming cut 5 bases from V and 9 bases from J; bases unmatched to any gene: 5. Germline values: CDR1 GTSNPN, CDR2 SVGIG (reference sequence). The CDR3 loop reads CAWEGDRGKKLFF. DNA of the CDR3: TGTGCCTGGGAAGGGGACAGGGGGAAAAAACTGTTTTTT.

The V gene is TRBV9, the J gene TRBJ1-4; 7 bases are a match to TRBD1. Germline CDR1 is SGDLS and CDR2 is YYNGEE. There are 14 residues in the CDR3. The trim removed 6 bases at V and 4 bases at J, leaving 6 bases unmatched. CDR3 in amino acids: CASKGDSFNEKLFF. CDR3 bases: TGTGCCAGCAAAGGGGACAGCTTTAATGAAAAACTGTTTTTT.

The rearrangement joins TRBV5-1 to TRBJ2-2; D is perhaps TRBD1 (5 bases). This CDR3 spans 15 amino acids. Looked up from germline, CDR1 is SGHRS and CDR2 is YFSETQ. V lost 1 base, J lost 2 bases, and 9 bases lay in between. The CDR3 loop is CASSLMTVNTGELFF. The CDR3 DNA sequence: TGCGCCAGCAGCTTGATGACAGTTAACACCGGGGAGCTGTTTTTT.

The chain has TRBV6-5 and TRBJ1-2; D is ambiguous. V was pared by 0 bases and J by 7 bases, with 15 bases between. This CDR3 is 15 amino acids long. Germline V gene data show CDR1 as MNHEY and CDR2 as SVGAGI. The CDR3 sequence: CASSYSSGSGSGYTF. The CDR3 nucleotides are TGTGCCAGCAGTTACTCGAGTGGTAGTGGTAGTGGCTACACCTTC.

The chain joins TRBV6-5 to TRBJ1-1; D is ambiguous. In germline, CDR1 is MNHEY, CDR2 SVGAGI. V shed 6 bases and J shed 1 base, with 9 bases lying between them. The CDR3 extends over 13 amino acids. The CDR3 spells CASSLARNTEAFF. The CDR3 DNA reads as TGTGCCAGCAGCCTCGCCAGGAACACTGAAGCTTTCTTT.

The chain is built from TRBV11-3 and TRBJ2-1; D is perhaps TRBD1 (6 bases). V was trimmed by 5 bases and J by 2 bases, leaving 16 bases between them. Germline V gives CDR1 SGHNT, CDR2 YENEEA. The CDR3 contains 16 residues. The CDR3 DNA is TGTGCCAGCAGCCCAACCACAGGGTCAACCTACAATGAGCAGTTCTTC. Protein: CASSPTTGSTYNEQFF.

This clone was observed a handful of times. The chain joins TRBV18 to TRBJ2-7; 9 bases fit TRBD1. This CDR3 is built from 16 residues. Trimming took 5 bases from V and 5 from J; bases not matched to a gene: 13. The germline V gene has CDR1 KGHSH and CDR2 LQKENI. As DNA, the CDR3 is TGTGCCAGCTCAGACCGTGGCGGGACAGGGTGCCACGAGCAGTACTTC. This gives the protein CASSDRGGTGCHEQYF. Filled out from reference TRBV18 and TRBJ2-7, the complete variable domain reads NAGVMQNPRHLVRRRGQEARLRCSPMKGHSHVYWYRQLPEEGLKFMVYLQKENIIDESGMPKERFSAEFPKEGPSILRIQQVVRGDSAAYFCASSDRGGTGCHEQYFGPGTRLTVT.

This chain uses TRBV5-1 with TRBJ1-4, with D perhaps matching TRBD1 (5 bases). Germline V lookup: CDR1 SGHRS, CDR2 YFSETQ. V lost 1 base and J lost 6, with 10 bases in between. The CDR3 has 14 amino acids. In nucleotides, the CDR3 is TGCGCCAGCAGCTTGAGAGACAGAGATGAAAAACTGTTTTTT. Its protein product is CASSLRDRDEKLFF.

The chain recombines TRBV13 with TRBJ2-2; D might be TRBD1 (5 bases). V gave up 5 bases and J gave up 4 bases, with 11 bases separating them. The CDR3 contains 14 residues. The germline gives CDR1 PRHDT, CDR2 FYEKMQ (reference sequence). CDR3 protein: CASSTRQLTGELFF. The CDR3, as DNA: TGTGCCAGCAGCACCAGACAGCTCACCGGGGAGCTGTTTTTT.

The chain uses TRBV29-1 and TRBJ2-2; 9 bases align to TRBD1. CDR1 SQVTM and CDR2 ANQGSEA come from the germline V gene. V dropped 7 bases and J dropped 4; count of bases not matched to a gene: 4. The CDR3 runs 13 residues. The CDR3 reads CSATGGSTGELFF. CDR3 bases: TGCAGCGCCACAGGGGGCAGCACCGGGGAGCTGTTTTTT.

The chain carries TRBV6-4 and TRBJ1-2; D uncertain. Germline V gives CDR1 MRHNA, CDR2 SNTAGT. This CDR3 spans 12 amino acids. Deletions cut 0 bases from V and 9 bases from J, with 8 bases between. DNA for the CDR3: TGTGCCAGCAGTGACTCGGCAGCGAGCTACACCTTC. Its translation is CASSDSAASYTF.